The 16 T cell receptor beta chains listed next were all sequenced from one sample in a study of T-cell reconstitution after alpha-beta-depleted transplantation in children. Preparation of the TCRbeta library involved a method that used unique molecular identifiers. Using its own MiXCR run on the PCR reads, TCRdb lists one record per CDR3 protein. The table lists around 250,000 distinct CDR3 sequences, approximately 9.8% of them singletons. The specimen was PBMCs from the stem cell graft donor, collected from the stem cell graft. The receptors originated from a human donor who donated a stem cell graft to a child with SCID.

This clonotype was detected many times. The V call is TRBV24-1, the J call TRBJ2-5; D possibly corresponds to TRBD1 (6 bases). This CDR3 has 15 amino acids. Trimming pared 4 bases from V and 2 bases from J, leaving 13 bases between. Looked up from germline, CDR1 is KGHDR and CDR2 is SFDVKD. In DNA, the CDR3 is TGTGCCACCAGTGACCCGAGACAGGAACAAGAGACCCAGTACTTC. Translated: CATSDPRQEQETQYF.

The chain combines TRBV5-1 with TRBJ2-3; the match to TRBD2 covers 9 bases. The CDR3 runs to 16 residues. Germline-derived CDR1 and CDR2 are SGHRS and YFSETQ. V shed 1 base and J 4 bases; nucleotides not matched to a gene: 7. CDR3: CASSLTGRGGPDTQYF. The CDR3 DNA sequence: TGCGCCAGCAGCTTGACGGGGCGGGGGGGCCCAGATACGCAGTATTTT.

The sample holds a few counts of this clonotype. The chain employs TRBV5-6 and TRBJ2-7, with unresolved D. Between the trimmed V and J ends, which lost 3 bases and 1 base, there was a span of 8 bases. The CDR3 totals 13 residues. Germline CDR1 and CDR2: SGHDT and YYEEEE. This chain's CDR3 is CASSYPPSYEQYF. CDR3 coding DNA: TGTGCCAGCAGCTATCCACCTTCCTACGAGCAGTACTTC.

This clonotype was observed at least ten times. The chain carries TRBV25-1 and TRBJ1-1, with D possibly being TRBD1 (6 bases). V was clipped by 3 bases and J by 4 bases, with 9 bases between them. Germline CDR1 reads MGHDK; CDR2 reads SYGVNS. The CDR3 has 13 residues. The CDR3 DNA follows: TGTGCCAGCAGTGAGGACAGATTCACTGAAGCTTTCTTT. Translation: CASSEDRFTEAFF. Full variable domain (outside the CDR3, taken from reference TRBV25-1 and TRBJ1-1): EADIYQTPRYLVIGTGKKITLECSQTMGHDKMYWYQQDPGMELHLIHYSYGVNSTEKGDLSSESTVSRIRTEHFPLTLESARPSHTSQYLCASSEDRFTEAFFGQGTRLTVV.

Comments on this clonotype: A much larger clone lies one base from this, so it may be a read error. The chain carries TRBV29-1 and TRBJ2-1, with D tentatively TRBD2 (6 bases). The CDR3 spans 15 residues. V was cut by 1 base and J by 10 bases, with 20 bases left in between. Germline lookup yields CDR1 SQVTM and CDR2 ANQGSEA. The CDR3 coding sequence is TGCAGCGTTGAAGTGGGGGGTCGAGGATCGCGGGAGCAGTTCTTC. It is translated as CSVEVGGRGSREQFF.

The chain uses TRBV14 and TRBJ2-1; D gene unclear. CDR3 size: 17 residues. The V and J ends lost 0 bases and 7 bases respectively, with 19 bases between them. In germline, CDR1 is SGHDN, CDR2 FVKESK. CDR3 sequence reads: CASSQERSGLAVNEQFF. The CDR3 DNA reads TGTGCCAGCAGCCAAGAGCGCTCAGGATTGGCCGTGAATGAGCAGTTCTTC. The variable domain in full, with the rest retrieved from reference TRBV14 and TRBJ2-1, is EAGVTQFPSHSVIEKGQTVTLRCDPISGHDNLYWYRRVMGKEIKFLLHFVKESKQDESGMPNNRFLAERTGGTYSTLKVQPAELEDSGVYFCASSQERSGLAVNEQFFGPGTRLTVL.

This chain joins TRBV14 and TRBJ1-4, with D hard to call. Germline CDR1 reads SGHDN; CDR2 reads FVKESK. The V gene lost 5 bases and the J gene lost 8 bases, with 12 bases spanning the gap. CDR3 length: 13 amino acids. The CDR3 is CASSGRRYEKLFF. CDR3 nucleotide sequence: TGTGCCAGCAGCGGACGACGGTACGAAAAACTGTTTTTT.

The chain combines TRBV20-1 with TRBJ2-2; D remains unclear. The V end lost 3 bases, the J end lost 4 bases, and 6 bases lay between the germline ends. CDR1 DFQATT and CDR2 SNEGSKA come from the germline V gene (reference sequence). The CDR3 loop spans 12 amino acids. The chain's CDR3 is CSASFSTGELFF. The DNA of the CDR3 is TGCAGTGCTAGCTTTTCCACCGGGGAGCTGTTTTTT.

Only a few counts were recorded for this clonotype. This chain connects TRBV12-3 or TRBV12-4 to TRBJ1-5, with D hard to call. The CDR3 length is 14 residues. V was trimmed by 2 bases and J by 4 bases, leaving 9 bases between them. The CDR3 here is CASSLHESNQPQHF. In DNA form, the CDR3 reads TGTGCCAGCAGTTTACACGAGTCGAATCAGCCCCAGCATTTT.

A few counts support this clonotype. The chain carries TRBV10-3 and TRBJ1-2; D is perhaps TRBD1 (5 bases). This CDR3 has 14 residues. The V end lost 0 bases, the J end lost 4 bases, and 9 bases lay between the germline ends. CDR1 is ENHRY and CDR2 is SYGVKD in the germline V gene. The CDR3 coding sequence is TGTGCCATCAGTGAGTCGGACACAGCCTATGGCTACACCTTC. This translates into CAISESDTAYGYTF.

The CDR3 bases are TGTGCCATCAGTGAAAGAGGGTTGGAGACCCAGTACTTC. This sequence encodes CAISERGLETQYF. The V and J genes are TRBV10-3 and TRBJ2-5, with a possible D match to TRBD2 (5 bases). Germline V CDR1 and CDR2: ENHRY, SYGVKD. V was shortened by 3 bases and J by 5 bases, with 10 bases between the two germline ends. This CDR3 has 13 amino acids.

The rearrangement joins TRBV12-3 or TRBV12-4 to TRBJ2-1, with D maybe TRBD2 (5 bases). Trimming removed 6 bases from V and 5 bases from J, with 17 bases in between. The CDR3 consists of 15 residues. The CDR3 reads CASRRAGVGDNEQFF. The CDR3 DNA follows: TGTGCCAGCAGACGTGCCGGGGTTGGGGACAATGAGCAGTTCTTC.

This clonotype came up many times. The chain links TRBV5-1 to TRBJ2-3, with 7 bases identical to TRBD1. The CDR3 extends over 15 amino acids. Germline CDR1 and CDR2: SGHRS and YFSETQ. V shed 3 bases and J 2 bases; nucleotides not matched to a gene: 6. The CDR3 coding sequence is TGCGCCAGCAGCTCCCTCGGGACAGCCACAGATACGCAGTATTTT. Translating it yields CASSSLGTATDTQYF.

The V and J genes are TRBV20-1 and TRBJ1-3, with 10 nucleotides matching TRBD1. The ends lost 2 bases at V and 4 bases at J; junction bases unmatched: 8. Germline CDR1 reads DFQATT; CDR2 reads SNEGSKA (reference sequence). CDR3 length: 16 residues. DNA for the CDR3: TGCAGTGCTAGACCCGGGACAGGGGCCCACGGAAACACCATATATTTT. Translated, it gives CSARPGTGAHGNTIYF.

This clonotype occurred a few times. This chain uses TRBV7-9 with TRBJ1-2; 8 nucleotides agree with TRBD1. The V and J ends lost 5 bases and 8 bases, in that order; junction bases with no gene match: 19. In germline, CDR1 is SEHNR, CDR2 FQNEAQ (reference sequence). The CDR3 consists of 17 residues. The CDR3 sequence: CASSPSGQEAMRDGYTF. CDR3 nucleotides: TGTGCCAGCAGCCCATCGGGACAGGAAGCGATGAGAGACGGCTACACCTTC.

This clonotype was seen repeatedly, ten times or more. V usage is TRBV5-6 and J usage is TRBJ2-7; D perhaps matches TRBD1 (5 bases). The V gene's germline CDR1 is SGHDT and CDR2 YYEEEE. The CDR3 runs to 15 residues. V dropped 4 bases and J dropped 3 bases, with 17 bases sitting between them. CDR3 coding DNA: TGTGCCAGCAGCCCTCTCCTGGACACCAACTACGAGCAGTACTTC. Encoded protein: CASSPLLDTNYEQYF.